Presented here are 28 T cell receptor beta chains from one specimen sequenced in a study of identical twins. From the 5' RACE reads, TCRdb called clonotypes with MiXCR, one entry per CDR3 protein. Of approximately 550,000 distinct CDR3 sequences in the sample, around 24% were seen once. These data also featured in a second study, about yellow fever vaccine responses in identical twins.

The sequenced sample was CD4+ T cells sorted from blood. These receptor sequences come from a woman aged 18-29 years in good health.

This clonotype was recorded a few times. The gene calls are TRBV7-9 and TRBJ2-7, with D possibly matching TRBD2 (5 bases). Germline loops: CDR1 SEHNR, CDR2 FQNEAQ (reference sequence). With 1 base removed from V and 6 bases from J, the gap between germline ends came to 10 bases. This CDR3 spans 13 amino acids. The CDR3 region is CASSLVTGIEQYF. CDR3 in DNA: TGTGCCAGCAGCTTAGTAACGGGAATCGAGCAGTACTTC.

V is TRBV28 and J is TRBJ2-3; unclear D gene. This CDR3 is built from 13 residues. With 1 base removed from V and 8 bases from J, the gap between germline ends came to 10 bases. Germline V gene lookup returns CDR1 MDHEN and CDR2 SYDVKM. The CDR3 nucleotides read TGTGCCAGCAGTTTATTGCAGTATGGTACGCAGTATTTT. Encoded protein: CASSLLQYGTQYF. Looking up the rest from reference TRBV28 and TRBJ2-3 gives the full variable domain: DVKVTQSSRYLVKRTGEKVFLECVQDMDHENMFWYRQDPGLGLRLIYFSYDVKMKEKGDIPEGYSVSREKKERFSLILESASTNQTSMYLCASSLLQYGTQYFGPGTRLTVL.

V is TRBV6-5 and J is TRBJ1-2; D possibly corresponds to TRBD1 (6 bases). The CDR3 loop spans 15 amino acids. Germline-derived CDR1 and CDR2 are MNHEY and SVGAGI. V was pared by 0 bases and J by 6 bases, with 14 bases between. CDR3 nucleotides: TGTGCCAGCAGTTACTCGGGGGGCGCCACGGATGGCTACACCTTC. Amino acids: CASSYSGGATDGYTF.

The chain combines TRBV20-1 with TRBJ2-5, with TRBD2 matching 8 bases. Germline lookup yields CDR1 DFQATT and CDR2 SNEGSKA (reference sequence). The CDR3 sequence is 15 residues long. The CDR3 region is CCSGRGAGGQETQYF. The CDR3 DNA sequence: TGCTGTTCTGGCCGGGGGGCGGGAGGCCAAGAGACCCAGTACTTC.

This clonotype was counted only a few times. The V call is TRBV28, the J call TRBJ2-1; TRBD2 agrees at 11 bases. With V trimmed by 7 bases and J by 6 bases, 8 bases remained unmatched. The CDR3 contains 15 residues. Germline-derived CDR1 and CDR2 are MDHEN and SYDVKM. CDR3 in DNA: TGTGCCAGCACCTACCTAGCGGGAGGCACCAATGAGCAGTTCTTC. It translates to CASTYLAGGTNEQFF.

The V gene is TRBV7-9, the J gene TRBJ2-3, with D possibly TRBD2 on 6 matching bases. This CDR3 has 10 amino acids. Germline lookup yields CDR1 SEHNR and CDR2 FQNEAQ (reference sequence). With 11 bases removed from V and 5 bases from J, the gap between germline ends came to 8 bases. The CDR3: CAPGGDTQYF. CDR3 nucleotides: TGTGCCCCCGGGGGAGATACGCAGTATTTT.

This rearrangement joins TRBV20-1 to TRBJ2-1; a weak D match, TRBD2 (5 bases). Germline CDR1 DFQATT, CDR2 SNEGSKA (reference sequence). V lost 5 bases, J lost 1 base, and 12 bases lay in between. CDR3 size: 14 residues. CDR3 nucleotide sequence: TGCAGTGCTGCCCCGGCGGGTTCCTACAATGAGCAGTTCTTC. Residues: CSAAPAGSYNEQFF.

In this sample, this clonotype turned up a few times. This chain joins TRBV28 and TRBJ2-3, with 10 bases lining up with TRBD2. After removal of 3 bases from V and 4 bases from J, the junction contained 4 bases not matched to a gene. Per germline, CDR1 MDHEN and CDR2 SYDVKM. There are 15 residues in the CDR3. The CDR3 sequence is CASSLALAGADTQYF. The CDR3 coding sequence is TGTGCCAGCAGTTTGGCTCTAGCGGGAGCAGATACGCAGTATTTT.

CDR3 bases: TGTGCCAGCAGCACCCCGCTGCGAACTAGCGGGGGGCCAAAAAGCACAGATACGCAGTATTTT. It yields the protein CASSTPLRTSGGPKSTDTQYF. The rearrangement links TRBV7-8 to TRBJ2-3; 12 positions agree with TRBD2. The V gene end was trimmed by 5 bases and the J gene end by 0 bases; junction bases not matched to a gene: 18. CDR3 length: 21 amino acids. Germline-derived CDR1 and CDR2 are SGHVS and FQNEAQ.

The chain carries TRBV5-1 and TRBJ1-1, with D tentatively TRBD1 (5 bases). This CDR3 region has 15 residues. Trimming left V 4 bases short and J 3 bases short, with 16 bases between. CDR1 is SGHRS, CDR2 YFSETQ, per germline. Here the CDR3 reads CASSTWTAGDTEAFF. CDR3 in DNA: TGCGCCAGCAGCACTTGGACGGCGGGGGACACTGAAGCTTTCTTT.

J is TRBJ2-2 and V is TRBV20-1; D is unresolved. Germline CDR1 DFQATT, CDR2 SNEGSKA (reference sequence). The CDR3 runs 15 residues. Trimming removed 0 bases at V and 4 bases at J, with 12 bases between. The CDR3 spells CSARDGGAATGELFF. CDR3 bases: TGCAGTGCTAGAGACGGCGGTGCAGCCACCGGGGAGCTGTTTTTT.

This chain joins TRBV5-1 and TRBJ2-1; 9 bases agree with TRBD1. Germline CDR1 SGHRS, CDR2 YFSETQ. The CDR3 is made up of 16 amino acids. Trimming at V came to 4 bases and at J to 8 bases, leaving 13 bases not matched to a gene. The CDR3 protein is CASSLEPGQGEHEQFF. The CDR3 DNA reads as TGCGCCAGCAGCCTGGAACCGGGACAGGGAGAACATGAGCAGTTCTTC.

This chain connects TRBV4-1 to TRBJ2-7, with 8 bases identical to TRBD2. J was trimmed by 1 base and V by 1 base; bases with no gene match: 9. The CDR3 sequence is 17 residues long. Germline V gene lookup returns CDR1 MGHRA and CDR2 YSYEKL. The CDR3 bases are TGCGCCAGCAGCCAAGCCAAACTAGCGGCGACGTCCTACGAGCAGTACTTC. Its protein is CASSQAKLAATSYEQYF.

CDR3 sequence: CASSPWDLGANVLTF. The CDR3 nucleotides read TGCGCCAGCAGCCCATGGGATTTGGGGGCCAACGTCCTGACTTTC. This chain uses TRBV5-1 with TRBJ2-6; D gene ambiguous. From germline, CDR1 is SGHRS and CDR2 YFSETQ. The CDR3 is 15 residues long. Trimming left V 4 bases short and J 4 bases short, with 12 bases between.

This clonotype was detected a few times. The CDR3 region has the DNA TGCAGTGCCTCGGGTCTGGGGGAGACCCAGTACTTC. Its protein is CSASGLGETQYF. V and J are TRBV20-1 and TRBJ2-5; no definite D call. V was cut by 6 bases and J by 5 bases, with 13 bases left in between. CDR1 DFQATT and CDR2 SNEGSKA come from the germline V gene (reference sequence). The CDR3 loop spans 12 amino acids.

This clonotype showed up many times. V gene TRBV4-2 combines with J gene TRBJ1-1; no reliable D call. Germline values: CDR1 LGHNA, CDR2 YNFKEQ. The CDR3 contains 13 residues. The ends were cut back, 6 bases at V and 2 bases at J, with 10 bases in the middle. In DNA, the CDR3 is TGTGCCAGCAGTGTTAGGCTTAACACTGAAGCTTTCTTT. As protein: CASSVRLNTEAFF.

In its sample, this clonotype was seen a few times. As DNA, the CDR3 is TGCAGCGTTGACGGGGGGTACAGCACTGAAGCTTTCTTT. Encoded protein: CSVDGGYSTEAFF. The rearrangement joins TRBV29-1 to TRBJ1-1; perhaps TRBD1 as D (5 bases). This CDR3 spans 13 amino acids. Germline loops: CDR1 SQVTM, CDR2 ANQGSEA. V dropped 3 bases and J dropped 4 bases, with 12 bases sitting between them.

This clonotype has more than one count but fewer than ten. The chain carries TRBV2 and TRBJ1-3; tentatively, D is TRBD1 (5 bases). The CDR3 runs 15 residues. Germline V gives CDR1 SNHLY, CDR2 FYNNEI. V lost 6 bases to trimming and J lost 0 bases, with 12 bases between them. The CDR3 nucleotides read TGTGCCAGCAGGTCAACAGGAATCTCTGGAAACACCATATATTTT. Amino acids: CASRSTGISGNTIYF.

The rearrangement links TRBV29-1 to TRBJ1-4; the D is unclear. This CDR3 has 13 amino acids. Germline lookup yields CDR1 SQVTM and CDR2 ANQGSEA. Trimming cost V 1 base and J 8 bases, with 11 bases left between them. The CDR3 sequence is CSVEVRRLEKLFF. The DNA of the CDR3 is TGCAGCGTTGAAGTCAGGCGCCTCGAAAAACTGTTTTTT.

The chain is built from TRBV20-1 and TRBJ2-2, with 11 nucleotides matching TRBD1. The V and J ends lost 4 bases and 6 bases, in that order; junction bases with no gene match: 4. CDR1 DFQATT and CDR2 SNEGSKA come from the germline V gene (reference sequence). CDR3 length equals 14 residues. CDR3 sequence: CSAIGTGGPGELFF. DNA of the CDR3: TGCAGTGCTATTGGGACAGGGGGGCCCGGGGAGCTGTTTTTT.

This clonotype was detected only a few times. The CDR3: CASSQGSPGEQYF. The CDR3 bases are TGTGCCAGCAGCCAAGGGTCCCCGGGGGAGCAGTACTTC. The chain carries TRBV3-1 and TRBJ2-7; tentatively, D is TRBD2 (5 bases). The CDR3 spans 13 residues. Germline V gene lookup returns CDR1 LGHDT and CDR2 YNNKEL (reference sequence). V lost 1 base to trimming and J lost 7 bases, with 11 bases between them.

The gene calls are TRBV12-3 or TRBV12-4 and TRBJ2-7, with D possibly called TRBD1 or TRBD2 (5 bases each). The V gene lost 5 bases and the J gene lost 7 bases, with 21 bases spanning the gap. The CDR3 is 15 residues long. The CDR3: CASSLSGTANREQYF. The CDR3 bases are TGTGCCAGCAGTCTCTCCGGGACGGCGAATAGGGAGCAGTACTTC.

Regarding this clonotype: Sequence at one end of the junction differs from germline and may be a read error. The V gene is TRBV25-1, the J gene TRBJ1-1; 11 positions match TRBD1. Germline loops: CDR1 MGHDK, CDR2 SYGVNS. This CDR3 is built from 17 residues. This CDR3 is CASSDQGQGVINTEDFF. In DNA, the CDR3 is TGTGCCAGCAGTGACCAGGGACAGGGGGTTATCAACACTGAAGATTTCTTT. Combining the CDR3 with reference TRBV25-1 and TRBJ1-1 gives the whole variable domain EADIYQTPRYLVIGTGKKITLECSQTMGHDKMYWYQQDPGMELHLIHYSYGVNSTEKGDLSSESTVSRIRTEHFPLTLESARPSHTSQYLCASSDQGQGVINTEDFFGQGTRLTVV.

The rearrangement joins TRBV28 to TRBJ2-7; 7 bases agree with TRBD2. The CDR3 spans 14 residues. CDR1 and CDR2 from the germline V gene are MDHEN and SYDVKM. V trimming: 6 bases; J trimming: 2 bases; junction bases outside the gene matches: 7. The CDR3 nucleotides read TGTGCCAGCAGCCGTACTAGCGCTACCTACGAGCAGTACTTC. Translation gives CASSRTSATYEQYF.

This clonotype has a handful of counts. This chain uses TRBV7-3 with TRBJ2-3, with D hard to call. V lost 5 bases and J lost 0, with 12 bases in between. CDR1 is SGHTA, CDR2 FQGTGA, per germline. There are 15 residues in the CDR3. DNA for the CDR3: TGTGCCAGCAGCCTACAAACTCGGAGCACAGATACGCAGTATTTT. Amino acids: CASSLQTRSTDTQYF. Filled out from reference TRBV7-3 and TRBJ2-3, the complete variable domain reads GAGVSQTPSNKVTEKGKYVELRCDPISGHTALYWYRQSLGQGPEFLIYFQGTGAADDSGLPNDRFFAVRPEGSVSTLKIQRTERGDSAVYLCASSLQTRSTDTQYFGPGTRLTVL.

The V and J genes are TRBV3-1 and TRBJ2-5; TRBD1 might be the D (6 bases). Germline V CDR1 and CDR2: LGHDT, YNNKEL (reference sequence). Trimming removed 4 bases at V and 3 bases at J, with 21 bases between. The CDR3 loop spans 17 amino acids. The CDR3 nucleotides read TGTGCCAGCAGCCCCTGGCCCCTAGGACAGTCGGAAGAGACCCAGTACTTC. Its protein product is CASSPWPLGQSEETQYF.

The DNA of the CDR3 is TGTGCCAGCAGTCAAATCGTCGGGACTTCAGATACGCAGTATTTT. It is translated as CASSQIVGTSDTQYF. The chain carries TRBV6-2 or TRBV6-3 and TRBJ2-3; TRBD2 is a possible D gene (6 bases). CDR3 length: 15 residues. V lost 5 bases and J lost 4, with 16 bases in between. Germline lookup yields CDR1 MNHEY and CDR2 SVGEGT.

In its sample, this clonotype was seen a few times. CDR3 sequence (DNA): TGTGCCAGTAGTATATCAACGGGTCTGCAAGAGACCCAGTACTTC. Encoded protein: CASSISTGLQETQYF. This chain connects TRBV19 to TRBJ2-5, with D unresolved. Germline CDR1 LNHDA, CDR2 SQIVND (reference sequence). The CDR3 has 15 amino acids. V was cut by 2 bases and J by 2 bases, with 12 bases left in between.